This TCR beta chain is drawn from a study of T-cell memory formation after mild COVID-19. Study information: TCR clusters were mostly confined to one donor each.

With 10 bases clipped from V and 0 bases from J, the junction kept 9 bases outside the gene matches. CDR3 size: 15 residues. cDNA libraries for TCR alpha and TCR beta, carrying sample barcodes and UMIs, came from 5'RACE with constant-segment primers. TCRdb analysed the 5' RACE reads with MiXCR anew, one entry per CDR3 protein. The sample has 120,000 or so distinct CDR3 sequences, 15% to 20% seen once. The receptor was isolated from an adult woman who had mild COVID-19 (a few samples of this study predate the infection). Cell type and time point are not known. Specimen: PBMCs or a T cell subset sorted from them (not recorded which). V is TRBV12-3 or TRBV12-4 and J is TRBJ2-1, with TRBD1 matching over 7 bases. CDR3 loop: CATQAQGISYNEQFF. In DNA form, the CDR3 reads TGTGCCACCCAGGCACAGGGGATCTCCTACAATGAGCAGTTCTTC.